Listed here are 16 T cell receptor beta chains from one sample, sequenced in a study of blood T cells in healthy people across ages. The second PCR ran roughly 6 to 11 cycles with a sample-barcoded 5' primer and J-beta primers. TCRdb re-analysed the 5' RACE reads in MiXCR, keeping a single row per CDR3 protein. The repertoire holds about 1.4 million distinct CDR3 sequences, with approximately 63% as singletons. The sequencing sample was made of blood. These receptors were taken from a man younger than 30 in good health.

Note on this clonotype: Sequence at one end of the junction differs from germline and may be a read error. V and J are TRBV7-2 and TRBJ2-4, with 7 bases lining up with TRBD2. Germline V gene lookup returns CDR1 SGHTA and CDR2 FQGNSA. This CDR3 comprises 18 residues. The CDR3 nucleotides read TGTGCCAGCAGCACAATGGTCCCGTCAGCGGGACTCCACGCCACTCAGTGCTTC. Translation gives CASSTMVPSAGLHATQCF.

This clonotype was observed a few times. The J gene is TRBJ2-5, the V gene TRBV10-3; perhaps TRBD2 as D (5 bases). Germline values: CDR1 ENHRY, CDR2 SYGVKD. This CDR3 contains 16 residues. The V and J ends lost 3 bases and 4 bases respectively, with 18 bases between them. The DNA for the CDR3 is TGTGCCATCAGTGATCCCCCTAGCACCGCCATAGAGACCCAGTACTTC. Translating it yields CAISDPPSTAIETQYF.

This clonotype has only a few counts. The chain couples TRBV6-6 to TRBJ2-4, with D tentatively TRBD1 (9 bases). The J call may be in error: the DNA end matches TRBJ2-7 better. This CDR3 spans 15 amino acids. The germline CDR1 and CDR2 sequences are MNHNY and SVGAGI (reference sequence). The CDR3 nucleotides are TGTGCCAGCAGTCGGGAGGGACAGGGTTTTTACGAGCAGTACTTC. Its translation: CASSREGQGFYEQYF.

This clonotype was observed a handful of times. This chain links TRBV15 with TRBJ2-7; D may be TRBD2 (6 bases). Per the germline V gene, CDR1 is LNHNV and CDR2 is YYDKDF (reference sequence). The V end was cut by 3 bases, the J end by 4 bases, with 13 bases between. CDR3 length equals 14 residues. In nucleotides, the CDR3 is TGTGCCACCAGCAGTGAGCCGGGGGAGTACGAGCAGTACTTC. Protein sequence: CATSSEPGEYEQYF. Full variable domain (remainder filled in from reference TRBV15 and TRBJ2-7): DAMVIQNPRYQVTQFGKPVTLSCSQTLNHNVMYWYQQKSSQAPKLLFHYYDKDFNNEADTPDNFQSRRPNTSFCFLDIRSPGLGDTAMYLCATSSEPGEYEQYFGPGTRLTVT.

This chain connects TRBV7-2 to TRBJ2-7; 7 bases are shared with TRBD2. Trimming removed 1 base from V and 7 bases from J; junction bases left unmatched: 10. The CDR3 runs 15 residues. CDR1 is SGHTA and CDR2 is FQGNSA in the germline V gene. CDR3 sequence (DNA): TGTGCCAGCAGCTTAGTCACGACTAGCCCTCGGGAGCAGTACTTC. It is translated as CASSLVTTSPREQYF. The whole variable domain, filled in from reference TRBV7-2 and TRBJ2-7, reads GAGVSQSPSNKVTEKGKDVELRCDPISGHTALYWYRQSLGQGLEFLIYFQGNSAPDKSGLPSDRFSAERTGGSVSTLTIQRTQQEDSAVYLCASSLVTTSPREQYFGPGTRLTVT.

The chain links TRBV3-1 to TRBJ2-1; 8 positions agree with TRBD1. This CDR3 is 17 amino acids long. The trim removed 0 bases at V and 3 bases at J, leaving 7 bases unmatched. Germline V lookup: CDR1 LGHDT, CDR2 YNNKEL (reference sequence). The CDR3 reads CASSQDVTDRDYNEQFF. DNA for the CDR3: TGTGCCAGCAGCCAAGATGTCACGGACAGGGACTACAATGAGCAGTTCTTC.

The J gene is TRBJ1-4, the V gene TRBV29-1; 9 positions match TRBD1. The ends lost 7 bases at V and 5 bases at J; junction bases unmatched: 5. The CDR3 runs to 13 residues. From germline, CDR1 is SQVTM and CDR2 ANQGSEA. The CDR3 DNA reads as TGCAGCGCCGGGGGGACAGGGAATGAAAAACTGTTTTTT. This codes for CSAGGTGNEKLFF.

This clonotype was counted a few times. The chain uses TRBV4-3 and TRBJ2-5, with D unclear. This CDR3 is 16 amino acids long. Trimming took off 1 base at V and 2 bases at J, with 14 bases between the two ends. Germline CDR1 LGHNA, CDR2 YSLEER. The CDR3 DNA reads as TGCGCCAGCAGCCAAGCCTGGACGGATCTGCAAGAGACCCAGTACTTC. This gives the protein CASSQAWTDLQETQYF.

The chain joins TRBV6-5 to TRBJ2-1; 9 nucleotides align to TRBD2. After removal of 7 bases from V and 9 bases from J, the junction contained 13 bases not matched to a gene. The germline V gene has CDR1 MNHEY and CDR2 SVGAGI. CDR3 length: 15 amino acids. The CDR3, as DNA: TGTGCCAGCAAGGAGCGGGAGGCATTATGGGCTGAGCAGTTCTTC. Amino acid sequence: CASKEREALWAEQFF.

This clonotype was seen more than once but under ten times. The chain links TRBV10-3 to TRBJ2-7; possibly TRBD1 for D (6 bases). The ends were cut back, 4 bases at V and 1 base at J, with 8 bases in the middle. CDR3 size: 13 residues. Looked up from germline, CDR1 is ENHRY and CDR2 is SYGVKD. CDR3 in amino acids: CAISGDNSYEQYF. For the CDR3, the DNA is TGTGCCATCAGTGGGGACAATTCCTACGAGCAGTACTTC.

The gene calls are TRBV27 and TRBJ2-4; 9 bases align to TRBD1. The last part of the DNA fits TRBJ2-7 better; the J call may be wrong. The CDR3 is 15 residues long. The germline gives CDR1 MNHEY, CDR2 SMNVEV (reference sequence). CDR3 in amino acids: CASSLPGTGIYEQYF. In DNA, the CDR3 is TGTGCCAGCAGTTTACCCGGGACAGGGATCTACGAGCAGTACTTC.

The gene calls are TRBV29-1 and TRBJ2-3, with TRBD2 as a possible D gene (5 bases). V lost 4 bases, J lost 7 bases, and 18 bases lay in between. The germline CDR1 and CDR2 sequences are SQVTM and ANQGSEA. This CDR3 is 14 amino acids long. Written as DNA, the CDR3 is TGCAGCGTTGTAGACCGGGAAGTTGGCAATACGCAGTATTTT. It codes for CSVVDREVGNTQYF.

This clonotype has more than one count but fewer than ten. The genes are TRBV4-3 and TRBJ2-5; D is unclear. Germline V CDR1 and CDR2: LGHNA, YSLEER. This CDR3 has 15 residues. V was cut by 1 base and J by 3 bases, with 12 bases left in between. The CDR3 is CASSQVVGQEETQYF. CDR3 nucleotides: TGCGCCAGCAGCCAAGTCGTGGGCCAGGAAGAGACCCAGTACTTC.

The V call is TRBV5-1, the J call TRBJ1-2; D uncertain. This CDR3 is 15 amino acids long. V shed 0 bases and J shed 4 bases, with 13 bases lying between them. Germline lookup yields CDR1 SGHRS and CDR2 YFSETQ. The CDR3 loop is CASSLEHSSFYGYTF. CDR3 coding DNA: TGCGCCAGCAGCTTGGAACACTCGTCTTTCTATGGCTACACCTTC.

The chain joins TRBV3-1 to TRBJ2-6; no definite D call. V lost 3 bases to trimming and J lost 4 bases, with 13 bases between them. CDR1 is LGHDT and CDR2 is YNNKEL in the germline V gene (reference sequence). The CDR3 length is 16 residues. The CDR3 region has the DNA TGTGCCAGCAGCCACGAAAGAGTCTCGGGGGCCAACGTCCTGACTTTC. This translates into CASSHERVSGANVLTF.

The genes are TRBV12-3 or TRBV12-4 and TRBJ1-2; weak D call: TRBD1 (6 bases). V gave up 6 bases and J gave up 4 bases, with 21 bases separating them. CDR3 length equals 16 residues. The CDR3 region is CASSLPDSLRSYGYTF. The CDR3 coding sequence is TGTGCCAGCAGCTTACCGGACAGTTTGAGATCCTATGGCTACACCTTC.